Listed here are 17 T cell receptor beta chains from one sample, sequenced in a study of T cells in Graves' hyperthyroidism and ophthalmopathy. TCR beta CDR3 sequences were amplified from RNA transcripts. The HTBI primer set served for first-round RT-PCR of the TCR CDR3. TCRdb analysed the multiplex PCR reads with MiXCR anew, one entry per CDR3 protein. Among 530,000 or so distinct CDR3 sequences, approximately 25% were seen once, and the ten largest hold 11%. The specimen was blood. All receptors derive from a woman between 25 and 40 years old with Graves' ophthalmopathy.

The sample holds many counts of this clonotype. Here the CDR3 DNA reads TGTGCCAGCAGGAGGGGAGACGCCCCCTCCTACGAGCAGTACTTC. Amino acids: CASRRGDAPSYEQYF. The chain employs TRBV6-5 and TRBJ2-7; D possibly uses TRBD1 or TRBD2 (5 bases each). V was clipped by 6 bases and J by 0 bases, with 15 bases between them. This CDR3 has 15 amino acids. The germline V gene has CDR1 MNHEY and CDR2 SVGAGI.

The sample holds a few counts of this clonotype. The chain joins TRBV12-3 or TRBV12-4 to TRBJ2-7, with D unresolved. The CDR3 contains 12 residues. Trimming removed 6 bases at V and 4 bases at J, with 10 bases between. For the CDR3, the DNA is TGTGCCAGCAGCCCAGACAAATACGAGCAGTACTTC. Its translation: CASSPDKYEQYF.

Many counts were recorded for this clonotype. The CDR3 region is CASSSLTGFNFTGELFF. The CDR3 DNA follows: TGTGCCAGCAGCTCACTAACAGGGTTTAACTTTACCGGGGAGCTGTTTTTT. The chain recombines TRBV13 with TRBJ2-2; the D gene is possibly TRBD1 (6 bases). V gave up 4 bases and J gave up 5 bases, with 20 bases separating them. CDR3 size: 17 residues. CDR1 PRHDT and CDR2 FYEKMQ come from the germline V gene (reference sequence).

This clonotype was seen a handful of times. The CDR3 region has the DNA TGTGCCAGCACCACCACTGGGAGGAAGAACACTGAAGCTTTCTTT. This sequence encodes CASTTTGRKNTEAFF. The rearrangement joins TRBV12-3 or TRBV12-4 to TRBJ1-1; D not certain. This CDR3 contains 15 residues. With 7 bases removed from V and 1 base from J, the gap between germline ends came to 16 bases.

This clonotype was observed many times. The rearrangement joins TRBV12-3 or TRBV12-4 to TRBJ1-3; D remains ambiguous. The CDR3 contains 14 residues. The germline V and J ends were trimmed by 5 bases and 0 bases, with 8 bases remaining between them. CDR3 in amino acids: CASSRTFSGNTIYF. For the CDR3, the DNA is TGTGCCAGCAGTCGGACCTTCTCTGGAAACACCATATATTTT.

This clonotype showed up many times. This rearrangement joins TRBV11-2 to TRBJ2-5; TRBD1 matches at 9 bases. The V gene's germline CDR1 is SGHAT and CDR2 FQNNGV. Germline trimming cut 6 bases from V and 5 bases from J; bases unmatched to any gene: 4. The CDR3 has 13 residues. DNA of the CDR3: TGTGCCAGCAGACAGGGGGCTGGCGAGACCCAGTACTTC. As protein: CASRQGAGETQYF.

The sample holds many counts of this clonotype. V and J are TRBV3-1 and TRBJ1-1; D unclear. The V and J ends lost 2 bases and 2 bases respectively, with 9 bases between them. The CDR3 runs 14 residues. Germline assignment: CDR1 LGHDT and CDR2 YNNKEL (reference sequence). As DNA, the CDR3 is TGTGCCAGCAGCCAAACCACGGCAAACACTGAAGCTTTCTTT. This sequence encodes CASSQTTANTEAFF.

This clonotype was seen ten or more times. This chain uses TRBV5-6 with TRBJ2-5; D might be TRBD1 (5 bases). There are 18 residues in the CDR3. V lost 0 bases to trimming and J lost 5 bases, with 23 bases between them. The germline V gene encodes CDR1 SGHDT and CDR2 YYEEEE. CDR3 residues: CASSLEGVGSGIFETQYF. CDR3 coding DNA: TGTGCCAGCAGCTTGGAAGGGGTCGGCTCGGGCATCTTTGAGACCCAGTACTTC.

This clonotype appeared many times. V and J are TRBV29-1 and TRBJ1-5, with D unclear. Germline V lookup: CDR1 SQVTM, CDR2 ANQGSEA. V lost 4 bases, J lost 2 bases, and 9 bases lay in between. The CDR3 runs 13 residues. The CDR3 spells CSVAGSGNQPQHF. CDR3 in DNA: TGCAGCGTTGCGGGGAGCGGCAATCAGCCCCAGCATTTT.

This clonotype was detected ten times or more. The chain joins TRBV11-3 to TRBJ2-7; TRBD1 agrees at 10 bases. This CDR3 has 18 residues. Germline trimming cut 1 base from V and 0 bases from J; bases unmatched to any gene: 9. CDR1 and CDR2 from the germline V gene are SGHNT and YENEEA. CDR3 region: CASSLVGQGVFGSYEQYF. As DNA, the CDR3 is TGTGCCAGCAGCTTAGTAGGACAGGGGGTTTTCGGCTCCTACGAGCAGTACTTC.

This clonotype was found many times. The genes are TRBV4-1 and TRBJ2-7, with D maybe TRBD1 (5 bases). V was pared by 4 bases and J by 4 bases, with 11 bases between. Germline V gives CDR1 MGHRA, CDR2 YSYEKL. The CDR3 is 13 amino acids. The CDR3 DNA reads TGCGCCAGCAGCCCAATGACAGATTACGAGCAGTACTTC. It encodes CASSPMTDYEQYF.

The J gene is TRBJ1-2, the V gene TRBV30; D gene unclear. CDR3 length: 13 amino acids. V was shortened by 2 bases and J by 2 bases, with 9 bases between the two germline ends. Germline CDR1 is GTSNPN and CDR2 is SVGIG (reference sequence). The CDR3 reads CAWSPTSNYGYTF. In nucleotides, the CDR3 is TGTGCCTGGAGTCCGACATCCAACTATGGCTACACCTTC. Full variable domain (outside the CDR3, taken from reference TRBV30 and TRBJ1-2): SQTIHQWPATLVQPVGSPLSLECTVEGTSNPNLYWYRQAAGRGLQLLFYSVGIGQISSEVPQNLSASRPQDRQFILSSKKLLLSDSGFYLCAWSPTSNYGYTFGSGTRLTVV.

This clonotype was recorded at least ten times. The chain carries TRBV5-1 and TRBJ2-2, with no clear D. With 0 bases removed from V and 2 bases from J, the gap between germline ends came to 8 bases. This CDR3 region has 15 residues. CDR1 and CDR2 (germline): SGHRS, YFSETQ. CDR3 protein: CASSLGHGNTGELFF. The CDR3 DNA is TGCGCCAGCAGCTTGGGTCATGGCAACACCGGGGAGCTGTTTTTT.

This chain joins TRBV12-3 or TRBV12-4 and TRBJ1-5, with a weak D call TRBD1 (5 bases). The ends were cut back, 8 bases at V and 0 bases at J, with 14 bases in the middle. The CDR3 loop spans 15 amino acids. The CDR3 is CASSPGVHSNQPQHF. CDR3 in DNA: TGTGCCAGCTCCCCGGGGGTCCATAGCAATCAGCCCCAGCATTTT.

This clonotype was picked up many times. This CDR3 reads CASRRGGPAAYEQYF. The DNA of the CDR3 is TGTGCCAGCCGCCGTGGGGGGCCGGCGGCCTACGAGCAGTACTTC. The rearrangement uses TRBV7-2 and TRBJ2-7, with D perhaps TRBD1 or TRBD2 (6 bases each). V lost 8 bases and J 2 bases, leaving 19 bases between the germline ends. This CDR3 is 15 amino acids long. From germline, CDR1 is SGHTA and CDR2 FQGNSA. The whole variable domain, filled in from reference TRBV7-2 and TRBJ2-7, reads GAGVSQSPSNKVTEKGKDVELRCDPISGHTALYWYRQSLGQGLEFLIYFQGNSAPDKSGLPSDRFSAERTGGSVSTLTIQRTQQEDSAVYLCASRRGGPAAYEQYFGPGTRLTVT.

Concerning this clonotype itself: A much larger clone lies one base from this, so it may be a read error. The J gene is TRBJ2-7, the V gene TRBV6-1, with 7 bases identical to TRBD1. The germline V gene encodes CDR1 MNHNS and CDR2 SASEGT. The CDR3 spans 12 residues. Trimming removed 6 bases from V and 5 bases from J; junction bases left unmatched: 4. CDR3 amino acids: CASSIDRDEQYV. The CDR3, as DNA: TGTGCCAGCAGCATCGACAGGGACGAGCAGTACGTC.

The table lists this clonotype with many counts. The gene calls are TRBV6-1 and TRBJ1-1; tentatively, D is TRBD1 (5 bases). CDR1 is MNHNS, CDR2 SASEGT, per germline. There are 16 residues in the CDR3. Trimming left V 6 bases short and J 6 bases short, with 23 bases between. In DNA, the CDR3 is TGTGCCAGCAGATCCAATATGGGGCGGGTCGTGGCTGAAGCTTTCTTT. Residues: CASRSNMGRVVAEAFF.